This T cell receptor (beta chain) was identified in a study of blood T cell repertoires in COVID-19. Study-wide context: Researchers got acute and convalescent COVID-19 samples from the United States, Italy and Spain. Sample material is recorded as cDNA or gDNA derived from T cells, B-cell-depleted T cells, or PBMCs.

In the authors' workflow: It was from reference gene primer amplification that nucleated cell counts were estimated. Measured with immunoSEQ multiplex PCR; TCRdb has only the in-frame clones, and not every one. The V and J calls and clone size were taken over from that table, and D and trimming were inferred from the DNA. This table holds some 80,000 clones, around 84% found once. The V gene lost 4 bases and the J gene lost 2 bases, with 9 bases spanning the gap. The germline gives CDR1 SGHRS, CDR2 YFSETQ. This CDR3 region has 13 residues. The source material was peripheral blood. The sequence was collected from a human donor in a cohort sampled during active COVID-19. The J gene is TRBJ2-5, the V gene TRBV5-1; a possible D gene is TRBD2 (5 bases). The CDR3 is CASSRTGQETQYF. The CDR3 DNA reads TGCGCCAGCAGCCGGACGGGACAAGAGACCCAGTACTTC.